Below, one TCR beta chain is given with its context. Its matching antigen is unknown. The data originate from a study of cytomegalovirus exposure and HLA in healthy donors. Study-level points and caveats: Other equally common chains were less clonally expanded than HLA-associated TCR beta chains, a later analysis showed. Researchers catalogued 164 TCR beta chains as cytomegalovirus-associated. The CMV antigen specificity of three CMV-associated chains was confirmed through in vitro analysis.

The CDR3 sequence is 15 residues long. Germline lookup yields CDR1 MDHEN and CDR2 SYDVKM. Trimming at V came to 7 bases and at J to 1 base, leaving 8 bases not matched to a gene. A multiplex PCR was run with 60 Vbeta primers and 13 Jbeta primers. TCRdb's table, derived via immunoSEQ multiplex PCR, lists solely in-frame clones and lacks some. The data hold 140,000 to 150,000 clones, with roughly 82% observed a single time. The chain combines TRBV28 with TRBJ2-3; 7 bases are a match to TRBD1. This TCR was sampled from a male donor in good health and CMV-seronegative. The sequenced sample consisted of PBMCs. CDR3 in DNA: TGTGCCAGCACAGAGCCCGGGACAGGCACAGATACGCAGTATTTT. It is translated as CASTEPGTGTDTQYF.